This T cell receptor beta chain was captured by sequencing in a study of beta chain features in type 1 diabetes. Overall study context: Age, gender and cell yields were alike across patients and healthy donors.

Of the isolated RNA, all was reverse transcribed, and so the sequenced material was expressed TCRB transcripts. Produced via immunoSEQ multiplex PCR; TCRdb's table is partial and in-frame only. The data show under 900,000 clones, with roughly 17% seen just once and about 0.025% held by the top ten. Notes on this clone: Its specificity is unknown.

Overall study results and limits: PCR might favor shorter templates, but any such skew would affect patients and controls equally. The question left open here concerned HLA type influencing TCRB rearrangement.

The CDR3 loop spans 12 amino acids. The ends were cut back, 3 bases at V and 3 bases at J, with 6 bases in the middle. Germline V lookup: CDR1 SGHAT, CDR2 FQNNGV. This TCR was recovered from a woman between 18 and 30 years old in good health. The specimen was naive CD4+ T cells from blood. V gene TRBV11-2 combines with J gene TRBJ2-7, with D maybe TRBD2 (6 bases). The CDR3 DNA follows: TGTGCCAGCAGCTTCGGGGGCTACGAGCAGTACTTC. It is translated as CASSFGGYEQYF.